This T cell receptor beta chain is drawn from a study of CD8+CD57+ T cells in acquired aplastic anemia. Background on the study: Mean yield of DNA from sorted CD4+ and CD8+ cells was 3.2 ug. Whole-study findings and limits: Patient and control CD8+ Simpson's diversity was not significantly different.

Per the germline V gene, CDR1 is WSHSY and CDR2 is SAAADI. The CDR3 has 14 residues. Germline trimming cut 8 bases from V and 2 bases from J; bases unmatched to any gene: 3. According to the study, genomic DNA was the template for TCR beta VDJ and CDR3 profiling. TCRdb re-derived calls from the reads in MiXCR, one entry per CDR3 protein. The sample includes about 120,000 distinct CDR3 sequences, under 60% of them seen just once. With respect to this clonotype: The antigen is unknown.

Only patients with CD8+CD57+ cell expansion on flow cytometry were chosen for sequencing. All participating patients were living with severe acquired aplastic anemia. The sequence was collected from a human donor with aplastic anemia. The chain has TRBV10-2 and TRBJ2-3, with 11 bases aligning to TRBD2. The source material was sorted CD4+, CD8+, or CD8+CD57+ T cells (not recorded which) from PBMCs. CDR3 sequence reads: CASGGLAVTDTQYF. The CDR3 region has the DNA TGCGCCAGCGGGGGACTAGCGGTCACAGATACGCAGTATTTT.